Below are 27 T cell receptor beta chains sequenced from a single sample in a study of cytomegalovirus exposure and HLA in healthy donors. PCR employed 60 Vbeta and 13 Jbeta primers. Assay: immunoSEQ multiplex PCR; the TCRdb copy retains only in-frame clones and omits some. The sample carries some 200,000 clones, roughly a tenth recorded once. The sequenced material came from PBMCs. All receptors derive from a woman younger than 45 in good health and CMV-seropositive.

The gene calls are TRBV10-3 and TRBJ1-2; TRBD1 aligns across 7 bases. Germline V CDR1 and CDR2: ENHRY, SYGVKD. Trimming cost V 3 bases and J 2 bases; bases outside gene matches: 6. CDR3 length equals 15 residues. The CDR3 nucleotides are TGTGCCATCAGTGAACTGACAGGGACCAACTATGGCTACACCTTC. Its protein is CAISELTGTNYGYTF.

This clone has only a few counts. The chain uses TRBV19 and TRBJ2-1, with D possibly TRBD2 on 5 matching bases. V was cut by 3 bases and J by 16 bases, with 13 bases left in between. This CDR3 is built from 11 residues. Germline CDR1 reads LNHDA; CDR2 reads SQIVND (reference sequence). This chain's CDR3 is CASSMGGPRFF. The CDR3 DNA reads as TGTGCCAGTAGTATGGGCGGGCCCCGCTTCTTC.

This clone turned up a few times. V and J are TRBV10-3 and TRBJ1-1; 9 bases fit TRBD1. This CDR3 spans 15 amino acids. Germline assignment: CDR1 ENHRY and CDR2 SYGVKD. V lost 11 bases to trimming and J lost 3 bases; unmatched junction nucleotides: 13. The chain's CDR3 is CASKLGDREYTEAFF. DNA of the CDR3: TGTGCCTCAAAATTGGGGGACAGGGAGTACACTGAAGCTTTCTTT.

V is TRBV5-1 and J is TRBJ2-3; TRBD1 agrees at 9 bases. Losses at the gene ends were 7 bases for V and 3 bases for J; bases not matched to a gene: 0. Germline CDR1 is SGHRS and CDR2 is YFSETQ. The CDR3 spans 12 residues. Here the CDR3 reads CASGTGTDTQYF. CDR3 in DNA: TGCGCCAGCGGGACAGGGACAGATACGCAGTATTTT.

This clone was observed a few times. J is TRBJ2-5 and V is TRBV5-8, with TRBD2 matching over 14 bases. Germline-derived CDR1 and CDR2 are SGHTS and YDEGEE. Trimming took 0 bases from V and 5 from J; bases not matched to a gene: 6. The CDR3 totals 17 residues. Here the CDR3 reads CASSLGTSGRSLETQYF. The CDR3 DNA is TGTGCCAGCAGCTTGGGGACTAGCGGGAGGTCCCTGGAGACCCAGTACTTC.

Here the CDR3 DNA reads TGCGCCAGCAGCTTGTATGCGGGAGACGGGGCAGATACGCAGTATTTT. Translation gives CASSLYAGDGADTQYF. The chain links TRBV5-1 to TRBJ2-3; 7 bases align to TRBD2. Germline values: CDR1 SGHRS, CDR2 YFSETQ. The CDR3 runs 16 residues. V was pared by 1 base and J by 4 bases, with 9 bases of the junction left unmatched. Together with reference TRBV5-1 and TRBJ2-3, the CDR3 gives the full variable domain: KAGVTQTPRYLIKTRGQQVTLSCSPISGHRSVSWYQQTPGQGLQFLFEYFSETQRNKGNFPGRFSGRQFSNSRSEMNVSTLELGDSALYLCASSLYAGDGADTQYFGPGTRLTVL.

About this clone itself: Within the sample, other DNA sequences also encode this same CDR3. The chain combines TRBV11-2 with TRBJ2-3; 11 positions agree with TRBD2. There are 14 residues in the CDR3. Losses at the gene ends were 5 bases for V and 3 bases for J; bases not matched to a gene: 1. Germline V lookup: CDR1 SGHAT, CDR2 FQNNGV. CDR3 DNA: TGTGCCAGCAGCCTAGCGGGAGGTACAGATACGCAGTATTTT. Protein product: CASSLAGGTDTQYF.

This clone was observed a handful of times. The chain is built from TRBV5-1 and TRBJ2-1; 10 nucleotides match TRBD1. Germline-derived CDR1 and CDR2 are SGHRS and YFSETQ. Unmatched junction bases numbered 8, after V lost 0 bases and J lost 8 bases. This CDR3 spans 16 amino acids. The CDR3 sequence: CASSLAVGQGIYEQFF. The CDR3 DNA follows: TGCGCCAGCAGCTTGGCCGTGGGACAGGGGATCTATGAGCAGTTCTTC.

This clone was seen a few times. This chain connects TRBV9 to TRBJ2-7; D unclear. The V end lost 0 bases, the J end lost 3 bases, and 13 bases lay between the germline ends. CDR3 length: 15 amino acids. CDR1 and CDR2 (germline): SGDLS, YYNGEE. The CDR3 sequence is CASSVDGSGYYEQYF. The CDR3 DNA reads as TGTGCCAGCAGCGTAGACGGGTCCGGTTACTACGAGCAGTACTTC.

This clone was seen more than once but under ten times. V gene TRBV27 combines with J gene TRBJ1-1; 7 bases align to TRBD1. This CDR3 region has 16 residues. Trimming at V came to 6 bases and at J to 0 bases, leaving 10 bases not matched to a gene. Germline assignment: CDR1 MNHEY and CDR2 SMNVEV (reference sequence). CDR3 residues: CASRPQGGYMNTEAFF. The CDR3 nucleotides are TGTGCCAGCAGACCCCAGGGGGGCTACATGAACACTGAAGCTTTCTTT.

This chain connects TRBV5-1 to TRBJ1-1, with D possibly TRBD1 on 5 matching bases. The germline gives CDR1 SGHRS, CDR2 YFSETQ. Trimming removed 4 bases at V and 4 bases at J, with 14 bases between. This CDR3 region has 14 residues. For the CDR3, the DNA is TGCGCCAGCAGCCGGGAGACAGAGGGCACTGAAGCTTTCTTT. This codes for CASSRETEGTEAFF. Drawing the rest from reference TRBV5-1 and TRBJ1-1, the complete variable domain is KAGVTQTPRYLIKTRGQQVTLSCSPISGHRSVSWYQQTPGQGLQFLFEYFSETQRNKGNFPGRFSGRQFSNSRSEMNVSTLELGDSALYLCASSRETEGTEAFFGQGTRLTVV.

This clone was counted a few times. The CDR3, as DNA: TGTGCCAGCAGCCCACCGGGACTAGGCTCCTACGAGCAGTACTTC. Amino acids: CASSPPGLGSYEQYF. J is TRBJ2-7 and V is TRBV9, with 8 bases fitting TRBD2. J gave up 0 bases and V 4 bases, and 6 bases lay outside the gene matches. The germline CDR1 and CDR2 sequences are SGDLS and YYNGEE. The length of the CDR3 is 15 residues. Supplemented by reference TRBV9 and TRBJ2-7, the full variable domain reads DSGVTQTPKHLITATGQRVTLRCSPRSGDLSVYWYQQSLDQGLQFLIQYYNGEERAKGNILERFSAQQFPDLHSELNLSSLELGDSALYFCASSPPGLGSYEQYFGPGTRLTVT.

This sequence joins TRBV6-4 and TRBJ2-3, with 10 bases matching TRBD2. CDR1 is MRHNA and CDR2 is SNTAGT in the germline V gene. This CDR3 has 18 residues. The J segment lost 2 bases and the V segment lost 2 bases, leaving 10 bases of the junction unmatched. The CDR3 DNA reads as TGTGCCAGCAGTGACCCTTTGGGGCTAGCGGGGGTCACAGATACGCAGTATTTT. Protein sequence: CASSDPLGLAGVTDTQYF.

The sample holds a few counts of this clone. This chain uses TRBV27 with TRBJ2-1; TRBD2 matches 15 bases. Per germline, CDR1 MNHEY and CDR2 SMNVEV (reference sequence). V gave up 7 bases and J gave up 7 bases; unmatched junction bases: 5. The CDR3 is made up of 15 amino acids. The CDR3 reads CASNMGLAGGNEQFF. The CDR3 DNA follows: TGTGCCAGCAACATGGGACTAGCGGGAGGAAATGAGCAGTTCTTC.

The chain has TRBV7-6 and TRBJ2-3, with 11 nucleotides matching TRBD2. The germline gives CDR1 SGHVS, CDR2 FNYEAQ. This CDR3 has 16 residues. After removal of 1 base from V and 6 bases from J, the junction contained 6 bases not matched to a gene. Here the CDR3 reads CASSLDSGRATDTQYF. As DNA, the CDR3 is TGTGCCAGCAGCTTAGATAGCGGGAGGGCAACTGATACGCAGTATTTT.

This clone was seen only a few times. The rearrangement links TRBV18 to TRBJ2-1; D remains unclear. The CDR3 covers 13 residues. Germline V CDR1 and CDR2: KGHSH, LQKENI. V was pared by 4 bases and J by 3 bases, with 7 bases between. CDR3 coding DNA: TGTGCCAGCTCACAAGACTTCTACAATGAGCAGTTCTTC. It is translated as CASSQDFYNEQFF.

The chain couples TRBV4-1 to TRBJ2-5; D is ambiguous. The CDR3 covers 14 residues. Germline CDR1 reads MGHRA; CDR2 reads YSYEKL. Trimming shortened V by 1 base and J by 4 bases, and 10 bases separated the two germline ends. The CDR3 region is CASSQAMERETQYF. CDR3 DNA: TGCGCCAGCAGCCAAGCTATGGAGAGAGAGACCCAGTACTTC.

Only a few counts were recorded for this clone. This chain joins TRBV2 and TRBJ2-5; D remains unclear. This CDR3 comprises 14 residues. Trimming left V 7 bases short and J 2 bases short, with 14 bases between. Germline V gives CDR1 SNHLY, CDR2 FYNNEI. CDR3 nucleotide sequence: TGTGCCAGCAACGTCCTGTCGGTACAAGAGACCCAGTACTTC. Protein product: CASNVLSVQETQYF.

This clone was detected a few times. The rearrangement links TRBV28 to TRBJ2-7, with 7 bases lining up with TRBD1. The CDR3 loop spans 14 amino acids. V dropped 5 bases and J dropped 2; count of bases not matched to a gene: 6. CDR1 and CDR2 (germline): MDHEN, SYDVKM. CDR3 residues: CASSPRDSTYEQYF. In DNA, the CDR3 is TGTGCCAGCAGTCCACGGGACAGTACCTACGAGCAGTACTTC. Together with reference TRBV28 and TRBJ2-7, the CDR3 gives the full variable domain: DVKVTQSSRYLVKRTGEKVFLECVQDMDHENMFWYRQDPGLGLRLIYFSYDVKMKEKGDIPEGYSVSREKKERFSLILESASTNQTSMYLCASSPRDSTYEQYFGPGTRLTVT.

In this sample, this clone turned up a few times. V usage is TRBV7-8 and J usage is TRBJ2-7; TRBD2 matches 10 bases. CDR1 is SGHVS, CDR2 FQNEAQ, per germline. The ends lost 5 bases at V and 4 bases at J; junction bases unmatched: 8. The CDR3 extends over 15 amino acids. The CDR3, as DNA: TGTGCCAGCAGCCCTTATAGCGGGAGGCCATACGAGCAGTACTTC. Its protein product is CASSPYSGRPYEQYF.

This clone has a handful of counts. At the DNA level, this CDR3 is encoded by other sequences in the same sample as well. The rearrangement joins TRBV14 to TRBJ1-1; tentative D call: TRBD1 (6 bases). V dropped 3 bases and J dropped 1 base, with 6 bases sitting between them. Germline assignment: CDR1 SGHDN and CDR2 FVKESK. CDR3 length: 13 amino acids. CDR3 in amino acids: CASSQDRNTEAFF. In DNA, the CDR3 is TGTGCCAGCAGCCAGGACAGGAACACTGAAGCTTTCTTT. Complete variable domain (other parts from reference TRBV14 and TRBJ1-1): EAGVTQFPSHSVIEKGQTVTLRCDPISGHDNLYWYRRVMGKEIKFLLHFVKESKQDESGMPNNRFLAERTGGTYSTLKVQPAELEDSGVYFCASSQDRNTEAFFGQGTRLTVV.

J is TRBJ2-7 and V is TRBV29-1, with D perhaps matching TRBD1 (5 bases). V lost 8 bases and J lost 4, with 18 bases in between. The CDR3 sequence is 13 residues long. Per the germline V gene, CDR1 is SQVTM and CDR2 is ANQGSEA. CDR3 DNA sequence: TGCAGCTCGAGCGAAGGGGCCAGGTACGAGCAGTACTTC. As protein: CSSSEGARYEQYF.

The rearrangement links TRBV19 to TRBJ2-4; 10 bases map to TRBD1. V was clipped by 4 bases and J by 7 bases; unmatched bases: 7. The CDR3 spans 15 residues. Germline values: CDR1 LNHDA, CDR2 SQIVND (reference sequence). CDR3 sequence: CASSKNRDRGNIQYF. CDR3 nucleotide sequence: TGTGCCAGTAGTAAAAACCGGGACAGGGGTAACATTCAGTACTTC. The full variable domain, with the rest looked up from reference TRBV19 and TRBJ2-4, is DGGITQSPKYLFRKEGQNVTLSCEQNLNHDAMYWYRQDPGQGLRLIYYSQIVNDFQKGDIAEGYSVSREKKESFPLTVTSAQKNPTAFYLCASSKNRDRGNIQYFGAGTRLSVL.

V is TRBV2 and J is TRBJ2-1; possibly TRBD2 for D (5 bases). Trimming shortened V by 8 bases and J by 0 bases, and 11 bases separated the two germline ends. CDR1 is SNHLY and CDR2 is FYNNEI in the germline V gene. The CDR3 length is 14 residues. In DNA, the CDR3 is TGTGCCAGCCAGGACTGGTACTCCTACAATGAGCAGTTCTTC. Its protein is CASQDWYSYNEQFF.

The CDR3 sequence is CASTAGLAEETQYF. CDR3 in DNA: TGTGCCAGCACCGCCGGACTAGCGGAAGAGACCCAGTACTTC. The V and J genes are TRBV6-1 and TRBJ2-5, with 10 bases identical to TRBD2. Trimming cost V 7 bases and J 3 bases; bases outside gene matches: 5. CDR3 length equals 14 residues. Per germline, CDR1 MNHNS and CDR2 SASEGT.

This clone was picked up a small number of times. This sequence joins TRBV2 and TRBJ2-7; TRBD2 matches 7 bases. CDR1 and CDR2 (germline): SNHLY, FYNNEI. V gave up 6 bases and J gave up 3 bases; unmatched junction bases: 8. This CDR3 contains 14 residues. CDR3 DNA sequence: TGTGCCAGCAGGCTAGCGGAGGAGATCTACGAGCAGTACTTC. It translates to CASRLAEEIYEQYF.

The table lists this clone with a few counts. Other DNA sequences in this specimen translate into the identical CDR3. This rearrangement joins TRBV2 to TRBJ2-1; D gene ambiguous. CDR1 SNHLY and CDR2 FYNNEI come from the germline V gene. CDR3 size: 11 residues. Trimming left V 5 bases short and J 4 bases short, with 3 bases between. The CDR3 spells CASSPYNEQFF. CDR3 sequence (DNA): TGTGCCAGCAGTCCTTACAATGAGCAGTTCTTC.